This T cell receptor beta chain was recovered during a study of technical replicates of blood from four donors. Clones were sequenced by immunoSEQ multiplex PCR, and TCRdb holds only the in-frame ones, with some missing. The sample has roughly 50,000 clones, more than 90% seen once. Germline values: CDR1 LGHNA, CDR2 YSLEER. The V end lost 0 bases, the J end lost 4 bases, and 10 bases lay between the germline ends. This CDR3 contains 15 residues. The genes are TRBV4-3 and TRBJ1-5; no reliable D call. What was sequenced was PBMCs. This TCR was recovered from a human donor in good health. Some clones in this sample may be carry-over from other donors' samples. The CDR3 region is CASSQEGGRNQPQHF. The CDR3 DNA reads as TGCGCCAGCAGCCAAGAAGGCGGCCGGAATCAGCCCCAGCATTTT.